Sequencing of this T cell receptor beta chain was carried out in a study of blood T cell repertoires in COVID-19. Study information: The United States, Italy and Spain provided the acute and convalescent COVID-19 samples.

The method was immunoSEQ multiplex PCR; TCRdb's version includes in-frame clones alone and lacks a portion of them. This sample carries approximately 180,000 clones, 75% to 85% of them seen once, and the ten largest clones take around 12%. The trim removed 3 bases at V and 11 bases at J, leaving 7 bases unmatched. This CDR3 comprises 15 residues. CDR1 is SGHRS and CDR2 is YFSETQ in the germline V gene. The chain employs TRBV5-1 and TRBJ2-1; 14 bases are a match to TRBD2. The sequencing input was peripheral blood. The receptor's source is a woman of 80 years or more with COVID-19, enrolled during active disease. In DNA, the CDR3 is TGCGCCAGCAGCTCAGGGACTAGCGGGAGAAATAAGCAGTTCTTC. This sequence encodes CASSSGTSGRNKQFF.